Below, 15 T cell receptor beta chains from the same sample are listed, as sequenced in a study of T cell changes during pregnancy in multiple sclerosis. Sequencing was performed with immunoSEQ multiplex PCR; in TCRdb, only in-frame clones are kept and a portion is missing. The sample has approximately 100,000 clones, 85% to 95% seen once. The specimen was peripheral blood, collected before pregnancy. All receptors come from a female donor with multiple sclerosis, enrolled in a pregnancy study.

This clone was seen just once. The chain carries TRBV9 and TRBJ1-1; 7 nucleotides line up with TRBD1. The CDR3 runs to 14 residues. Losses at the gene ends were 3 bases for V and 4 bases for J; bases not matched to a gene: 6. Germline CDR1 and CDR2: SGDLS and YYNGEE. CDR3 protein: CASSATGLGTEAFF. The CDR3 coding sequence is TGTGCCAGCAGCGCGACAGGGTTGGGCACTGAAGCTTTCTTT.

The chain carries TRBV19 and TRBJ2-7; possibly TRBD1 for D (5 bases). The V gene's germline CDR1 is LNHDA and CDR2 SQIVND (reference sequence). The CDR3 sequence is 14 residues long. Trimming took off 6 bases at V and 0 bases at J, with 12 bases between the two ends. The CDR3 nucleotides are TGTGCCAGTAGCAGCCAGGGATCCTCCTACGAGCAGTACTTC. This codes for CASSSQGSSYEQYF.

The rearrangement uses TRBV28 and TRBJ2-1; 8 bases fit TRBD2. The length of the CDR3 is 14 residues. Trimming removed 5 bases from V and 9 bases from J; junction bases left unmatched: 9. CDR1 is MDHEN, CDR2 SYDVKM, per germline. CDR3 DNA: TGTGCCAGCAGTACCCGACCCGCGGGGGGTGAGCAGTTCTTC. This gives the protein CASSTRPAGGEQFF.

This clone is a singleton in its sample. The V call is TRBV5-5, the J call TRBJ2-5; no clear D gene. V was shortened by 4 bases and J by 1 base, with 14 bases between the two germline ends. The CDR3 loop spans 15 amino acids. CDR1 is SGHKS and CDR2 is YYEKEE in the germline V gene (reference sequence). The CDR3 sequence is CASSRIVGGQETQYF. DNA for the CDR3: TGTGCCAGCAGCCGCATAGTCGGCGGCCAAGAGACCCAGTACTTC.

V is TRBV2 and J is TRBJ2-7; a possible D gene is TRBD2 (5 bases). In germline, CDR1 is SNHLY, CDR2 FYNNEI. Trimming left V 3 bases short and J 5 bases short, with 17 bases between. This CDR3 has 15 residues. Written as DNA, the CDR3 is TGTGCCAGCAGTGACGCGCAGTCCGGGGTCCACGAGCAGTACTTC. Translated: CASSDAQSGVHEQYF.

The chain links TRBV27 to TRBJ2-2, with 8 nucleotides matching TRBD2. The V segment lost 6 bases and the J segment 7 bases; nucleotides outside the gene matches: 19. Germline CDR1 reads MNHEY; CDR2 reads SMNVEV (reference sequence). The CDR3 is made up of 18 amino acids. DNA for the CDR3: TGTGCCAGCAGAGAACTTACGGGACTAGGGGGTTATGGCGGGGAGCTGTTTTTT. Protein: CASRELTGLGGYGGELFF.

The sample holds one count of this clone. The chain links TRBV27 to TRBJ1-5, with 7 bases lining up with TRBD1. The V gene's germline CDR1 is MNHEY and CDR2 SMNVEV (reference sequence). The CDR3 sequence is 16 residues long. With 8 bases clipped from V and 2 bases from J, the junction kept 12 bases outside the gene matches. The CDR3 bases are TGTGCCAGCGGTTCGGGACAGCCACTGGGCAATCAGCCCCAGCATTTT. This translates into CASGSGQPLGNQPQHF.

The V gene is TRBV9, the J gene TRBJ2-7; perhaps TRBD1 as D (6 bases). Trimming removed 0 bases at V and 4 bases at J, with 11 bases between. Germline V lookup: CDR1 SGDLS, CDR2 YYNGEE. The CDR3 totals 14 residues. For the CDR3, the DNA is TGTGCCAGCAGCGTAGGGACCCAGGGGTACGAGCAGTACTTC. As protein: CASSVGTQGYEQYF. Based on the CDR3 plus reference TRBV9 and TRBJ2-7, the full variable domain is DSGVTQTPKHLITATGQRVTLRCSPRSGDLSVYWYQQSLDQGLQFLIQYYNGEERAKGNILERFSAQQFPDLHSELNLSSLELGDSALYFCASSVGTQGYEQYFGPGTRLTVT.

The chain uses TRBV4-3 and TRBJ2-7; D gene ambiguous. Trimming took off 4 bases at V and 1 base at J, with 14 bases between the two ends. This CDR3 is built from 15 residues. CDR1 is LGHNA and CDR2 is YSLEER in the germline V gene. As DNA, the CDR3 is TGCGCCAGCAGCCCCAAACCCGAGCCTTCCTACGAGCAGTACTTC. This sequence encodes CASSPKPEPSYEQYF.

This rearrangement joins TRBV5-1 to TRBJ2-5, with D tentatively TRBD2 (5 bases). The CDR3 covers 14 residues. V was trimmed by 0 bases and J by 5 bases, leaving 11 bases between them. CDR1 and CDR2 (germline): SGHRS, YFSETQ. This CDR3 reads CASSLGRREETQYF. DNA of the CDR3: TGCGCCAGCAGCTTGGGACGAAGGGAGGAGACCCAGTACTTC.

CDR3 sequence: CARQTGNTEAFF. The CDR3 DNA sequence: TGTGCCCGCCAAACAGGGAACACTGAAGCTTTCTTT. The gene calls are TRBV30 and TRBJ1-1, with a tentative D call TRBD1 (5 bases). Germline V gene data show CDR1 as GTSNPN and CDR2 as SVGIG (reference sequence). This CDR3 contains 12 residues. V dropped 8 bases and J dropped 1 base, with 11 bases sitting between them.

This chain links TRBV7-6 with TRBJ2-7; 7 bases are a match to TRBD1. Germline V lookup: CDR1 SGHVS, CDR2 FNYEAQ. V was pared by 2 bases and J by 3 bases, with 4 bases of the junction left unmatched. The CDR3 is 14 residues long. The CDR3 sequence is CASSLPGQNYEQYF. CDR3 DNA: TGTGCCAGCAGCTTACCGGGACAGAACTACGAGCAGTACTTC.

The chain uses TRBV6-1 and TRBJ1-5, with 8 positions matching TRBD1. The CDR3 covers 16 residues. V shed 4 bases, J shed 3 bases, and the junction held 8 bases outside the gene matches. Germline CDR1 MNHNS, CDR2 SASEGT. Here the CDR3 reads CASSGRTGSINQPQHF. CDR3 in DNA: TGTGCCAGCAGTGGACGGACAGGGTCAATCAATCAGCCCCAGCATTTT.

The count of this clone is one. The chain is built from TRBV4-3 and TRBJ2-6, with TRBD1 identical over 9 bases. The ends lost 3 bases at V and 8 bases at J; junction bases unmatched: 8. This CDR3 is built from 16 residues. Germline V gene sequence: CDR1 LGHNA, CDR2 YSLEER. The chain's CDR3 is CASSQGQGIRTNVLTF. The CDR3 DNA reads TGCGCCAGCAGCCAGGGACAGGGAATAAGGACCAACGTCCTGACTTTC.

The DNA for the CDR3 is TGCGCCAGCAGCCCCCCGGGACTAGCGGTCACAGATACGCAGTATTTT. Its protein is CASSPPGLAVTDTQYF. The rearrangement links TRBV5-1 to TRBJ2-3; 11 bases are a match to TRBD2. This CDR3 is built from 16 residues. In germline, CDR1 is SGHRS, CDR2 YFSETQ. V gave up 4 bases and J gave up 2 bases; unmatched junction bases: 6.